The rows below give T cell receptor beta chains drawn from one sample of a study of blood T cell repertoires in COVID-19. Only in-frame clones appear in the TCRdb table, and some are missing; sequencing was by immunoSEQ multiplex PCR. This sample has some 220,000 clones, with about four fifths found just once. Input material: peripheral blood. All receptors derive from a woman aged 55-69 years with acute or convalescent COVID-19. CDR3s include the opening cysteine and the closing phenylalanine or tryptophan. A D gene is named only where the DNA matches it firmly. Part of the rows lack a size; the others show once, few, many or a class for expanded clones.

d_call	clone_size	v_call	j_call	cdr3_aa	cdr3_nt
-	-	TRBV28	TRBJ1-2	CASRGTELGHRGYTF	TGTGCCAGCAGGGGCACAGAGCTCGGACATCGGGGCTACACCTTC
-	-	TRBV20-1	TRBJ1-1	CSASYNGAGRNTEAFF	TGCAGTGCTAGTTATAACGGTGCCGGGAGGAACACTGAAGCTTTCTTT
TRBD1	-	TRBV7-2	TRBJ1-2	CASRVTGSGYGYTF	TGTGCCAGCAGGGTGACAGGGTCAGGCTATGGCTACACCTTC
TRBD2	-	TRBV5-8	TRBJ2-3	CASSRTSGGTDTQYF	TGTGCCAGCAGTCGGACTAGCGGGGGCACAGATACGCAGTATTTT
-	-	TRBV27	TRBJ1-1	CASSLLGGTEAFF	TGTGCCAGCAGTTTATTGGGGGGCACTGAAGCTTTCTTT
TRBD2	-	TRBV4-3	TRBJ2-1	CASSQETSGASYNEQFF	TGCGCCAGCAGCCAAGAAACTAGCGGGGCCTCCTACAATGAGCAGTTCTTC
-	-	TRBV4-2	TRBJ1-6	CASSLTPSSYNSPLHF	TGTGCCAGCAGCCTAACCCCTAGCTCCTATAATTCACCCCTCCACTTT
-	-	TRBV3-1/TRBV3-2	TRBJ1-1	CASSQDLWRRLKAFF	TGTGCCAGCAGCCAAGATCTTTGGCGGCGTCTTAAAGCTTTCTTT
TRBD1	-	TRBV30	TRBJ1-2	CAWTAGGGYTF	TGTGCCTGGACGGCAGGGGGAGGCTACACCTTC
-	-	TRBV7-9	TRBJ1-1	CASSLAKRGMNTEAFF	TGTGCCAGCAGCTTAGCGAAAAGGGGCATGAACACTGAAGCTTTCTTT
TRBD1	few	TRBV15	TRBJ2-7	CATSPMDRGASHEQYF	TGTGCCACCAGCCCTATGGACAGGGGGGCTTCCCACGAGCAGTACTTC
TRBD2	-	TRBV6-2/TRBV6-3	TRBJ2-3	CASSTHTSGTDTQYF	TGTGCCAGCAGTACCCACACTAGCGGCACAGATACGCAGTATTTT
TRBD1	-	TRBV10-3	TRBJ1-5	CAISEQGAAGNQPQHF	TGTGCCATCAGTGAGCAGGGGGCTGCGGGCAATCAGCCCCAGCATTTT
TRBD1	-	TRBV30	TRBJ1-5	CAWSETGGSQPQHF	TGTGCCTGGAGTGAGACAGGGGGCAGTCAGCCCCAGCATTTT
TRBD2	-	TRBV29-1	TRBJ2-7	CSVGGTLPYEQYF	TGCAGCGTGGGGGGGACTCTCCCCTACGAGCAGTACTTC
TRBD1	-	TRBV5-1	TRBJ1-1	CASSIGQANTEAFF	TGCGCCAGCAGCATAGGACAGGCGAACACTGAAGCTTTCTTT
TRBD1	-	TRBV6-1	TRBJ2-2	CASSQTGVTGELFF	TGTGCCAGCAGCCAGACAGGGGTCACCGGGGAGCTGTTTTTT
-	few	TRBV6-5	TRBJ1-2	CASSEYEPSYGYTF	TGTGCCAGCAGCGAGTACGAACCGTCCTATGGCTACACCTTC
-	-	TRBV5-1	TRBJ1-4	CASSLASATNEKLFF	TGCGCCAGCAGCTTGGCTTCTGCAACTAATGAAAAACTGTTTTTT
-	-	TRBV7-8	TRBJ1-4	CASSKAGRGGEKLFF	TGTGCCAGCAGCAAAGCAGGCAGGGGTGGTGAAAAACTGTTTTTT
TRBD1	-	TRBV27	TRBJ2-1	CASAPRGPYNEQFF	TGTGCCAGCGCCCCTAGGGGGCCTTACAATGAGCAGTTCTTC
-	-	TRBV7-5	TRBJ2-4	CVRSLAGFGGVAKNIQYF	TGTGTCAGAAGCTTAGCCGGGTTTGGCGGGGTAGCCAAAAACATTCAGTACTTC
-	-	TRBV19	TRBJ1-1	CASRTRSRVGGEGAEAFF	TGTGCCAGTAGGACGAGAAGTCGGGTTGGAGGGGAAGGGGCTGAAGCTTTCTTT
-	-	TRBV11-1	TRBJ1-1	CASSSSATEAFF	TGTGCCAGCAGCTCGAGTGCCACTGAAGCTTTCTTT
-	-	TRBV6-6	TRBJ2-7	CASSARGEQYF	TGTGCCAGCAGTGCTCGGGGCGAGCAGTACTTC
-	-	TRBV4-3	TRBJ1-2	CASSPGGGSYGYTF	TGCGCCAGCAGCCCCGGTGGGGGGAGTTATGGCTACACCTTC
-	many	TRBV30	TRBJ2-3	CAWSSGASGTDTQYF	TGTGCCTGGAGTTCAGGGGCTTCGGGCACAGATACGCAGTATTTT
TRBD2	few	TRBV19	TRBJ2-1	CASSVLAGNVNEQFF	TGTGCCAGTAGTGTACTAGCGGGGAATGTCAATGAGCAGTTCTTC
TRBD1	-	TRBV2	TRBJ2-1	CASSRGPDNEQFF	TGTGCCAGCAGCAGGGGGCCCGACAATGAGCAGTTCTTC
TRBD1	-	TRBV2	TRBJ1-1	CASSERGTANTEAFF	TGTGCCAGCAGTGAGAGAGGGACAGCGAACACTGAAGCTTTCTTT
-	-	TRBV28	TRBJ1-2	CASSSQGGGHYGYTF	TGTGCCAGCAGTTCCCAAGGCGGAGGACACTATGGCTACACCTTC
TRBD1	-	TRBV27	TRBJ1-2	CASRHRGGYTF	TGTGCCAGCAGACACAGGGGTGGCTACACCTTC
-	-	TRBV7-2	TRBJ2-1	CASSNRDSNEQFF	TGTGCCAGCAGCAACCGGGACTCCAATGAGCAGTTCTTC
TRBD1	-	TRBV6-5	TRBJ2-7	CASSLRGQGTEQYF	TGTGCCAGCAGTCTACGGGGACAGGGGACCGAGCAGTACTTC
-	-	TRBV6-1	TRBJ1-4	CASSEAPREKLFF	TGTGCCAGCAGTGAAGCCCCCCGTGAAAAACTGTTTTTT
TRBD1	-	TRBV5-4	TRBJ1-1	CASSSPAYRGNTEAFF	TGTGCCAGCAGCTCACCTGCGTACAGGGGAAACACTGAAGCTTTCTTT
TRBD1	-	TRBV7-9	TRBJ2-2	CASRTGTGGHGELFF	TGTGCCAGCAGGACCGGGACAGGGGGCCACGGGGAGCTGTTTTTT
-	-	TRBV4-1	TRBJ2-7	CASSQTTGLDYEQYF	TGCGCCAGCAGCCAGACCACTGGACTGGATTACGAGCAGTACTTC
-	-	TRBV2	TRBJ1-6	CASRGGANSYNSPLHF	TGTGCCAGCAGGGGGGGGGCTAACTCCTATAATTCACCCCTCCACTTT
TRBD1	-	TRBV10-3	TRBJ2-7	CAISRDRDRYYEQYF	TGTGCCATCAGTCGGGACAGGGACAGATACTACGAGCAGTACTTC
TRBD2	-	TRBV29-1	TRBJ2-3	CSVEVGTSGGLARTQYF	TGCAGCGTTGAAGTCGGGACTAGCGGGGGTTTAGCACGTACGCAGTATTTT
-	-	TRBV30	TRBJ1-6	CAWRGLGSYNSPLHF	TGTGCCTGGAGGGGGCTGGGCTCCTATAATTCACCCCTCCACTTT
-	-	TRBV10-2	TRBJ2-1	CASSGLGSPSTFTYNEQFF	TGCGCCAGCAGCGGTTTGGGCTCCCCCTCTACCTTTACCTACAATGAGCAGTTCTTC
TRBD1	-	TRBV7-2	TRBJ1-2	CASSQDRVGGYTF	TGTGCCAGCAGCCAGGACAGGGTCGGTGGCTACACCTTC